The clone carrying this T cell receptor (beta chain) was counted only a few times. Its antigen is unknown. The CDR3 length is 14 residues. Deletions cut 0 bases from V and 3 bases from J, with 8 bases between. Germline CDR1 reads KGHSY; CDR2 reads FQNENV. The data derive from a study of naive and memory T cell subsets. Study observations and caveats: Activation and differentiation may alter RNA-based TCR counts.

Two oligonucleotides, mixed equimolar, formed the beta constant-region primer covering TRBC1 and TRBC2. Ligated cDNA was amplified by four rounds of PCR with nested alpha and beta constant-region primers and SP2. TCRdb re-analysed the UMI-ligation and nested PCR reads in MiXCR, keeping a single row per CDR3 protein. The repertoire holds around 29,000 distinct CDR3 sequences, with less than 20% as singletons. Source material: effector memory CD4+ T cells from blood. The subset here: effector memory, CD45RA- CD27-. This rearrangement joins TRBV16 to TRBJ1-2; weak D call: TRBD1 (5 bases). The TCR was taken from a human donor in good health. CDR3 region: CASSQSSRDYGYTF. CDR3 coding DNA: TGTGCCAGCAGCCAATCGTCCAGGGACTATGGCTACACCTTC.